Presented here are 32 T cell receptor beta chains from one specimen sequenced in a study of cytomegalovirus exposure and HLA in healthy donors. The PCR ran on 60 Vbeta and 13 Jbeta primers. Sequencing used immunoSEQ multiplex PCR; TCRdb keeps in-frame clones, though not all of them. The sample has 150,000 or so clones, and its top ten clones hold 1.5% to 2%. The sample taken for sequencing was PBMCs. The receptors come from a woman between 45 and 65 years old in good health and CMV-seronegative.

The chain has TRBV18 and TRBJ1-2, with D unclear. CDR3 length: 15 amino acids. CDR1 is KGHSH and CDR2 is LQKENI in the germline V gene. Trimming left V 2 bases short and J 0 bases short, with 10 bases between. CDR3 region: CASSPGGSANYGYTF. The CDR3 DNA reads as TGTGCCAGCTCACCAGGTGGCTCCGCTAACTATGGCTACACCTTC.

The chain uses TRBV28 and TRBJ2-7, with D uncertain. Trimming took 1 base from V and 1 from J, leaving 8 bases between them. The CDR3 is 14 residues long. Germline values: CDR1 MDHEN, CDR2 SYDVKM. The DNA of the CDR3 is TGTGCCAGCAGTTTATTGGGCCCATCCTACGAGCAGTACTTC. Residues: CASSLLGPSYEQYF.

The V gene is TRBV30, the J gene TRBJ1-5, with D perhaps matching TRBD1 (6 bases). Trimming took off 1 base at V and 7 bases at J, with 14 bases between the two ends. This CDR3 is built from 14 residues. Germline assignment: CDR1 GTSNPN and CDR2 SVGIG (reference sequence). CDR3 bases: TGTGCCTGGAGTGCGGGGGGCGTTGGGCAGCCCCAGCATTTT. Its protein is CAWSAGGVGQPQHF.

The V and J genes are TRBV6-4 and TRBJ2-7; D is unresolved. Trimming cost V 7 bases and J 2 bases, with 3 bases left between them. The CDR3 totals 10 residues. From germline, CDR1 is MRHNA and CDR2 SNTAGT. The CDR3 nucleotides read TGTGCCAGCATCACCTACGAGCAGTACTTC. Residues: CASITYEQYF.

This chain uses TRBV5-6 with TRBJ1-2; 9 bases are a match to TRBD1. Germline V CDR1 and CDR2: SGHDT, YYEEEE. V trimming: 4 bases; J trimming: 7 bases; junction bases outside the gene matches: 8. The CDR3 length is 14 residues. The CDR3 nucleotides read TGTGCCAGCAGCCCCGGGACAGGGTTCACTGGCTACACCTTC. Protein product: CASSPGTGFTGYTF.

The chain carries TRBV28 and TRBJ2-7; D is unclear. There are 15 residues in the CDR3. Trimming shortened V by 3 bases and J by 0 bases, and 12 bases separated the two germline ends. Germline V gene sequence: CDR1 MDHEN, CDR2 SYDVKM. CDR3 sequence reads: CASSLSQASSYEQYF. As DNA, the CDR3 is TGTGCCAGCAGTTTGTCTCAGGCAAGCTCCTACGAGCAGTACTTC.

The CDR3 reads CASSPRDRYSGNTIYF. The CDR3 DNA reads TGTGCCAGCAGCCCACGGGACAGGTACTCTGGAAACACCATATATTTT. The genes are TRBV25-1 and TRBJ1-3; 8 nucleotides line up with TRBD1. The V segment lost 6 bases and the J segment 0 bases; nucleotides outside the gene matches: 7. The CDR3 length is 16 residues. CDR1 and CDR2 from the germline V gene are MGHDK and SYGVNS.

This sequence joins TRBV6-6 and TRBJ2-5, with 8 bases matching TRBD1. This CDR3 has 14 amino acids. The J segment lost 4 bases and the V segment lost 4 bases, leaving 5 bases of the junction unmatched. The germline V gene encodes CDR1 MNHNY and CDR2 SVGAGI (reference sequence). The CDR3 bases are TGTGCCAGCAGTTGGGGACAGGCGGGAGAGACCCAGTACTTC. Protein sequence: CASSWGQAGETQYF.

The CDR3 reads CASSGQGITEAFF. The CDR3 region has the DNA TGTGCCAGCAGCGGACAGGGGATCACTGAAGCTTTCTTT. The chain couples TRBV27 to TRBJ1-1; 9 bases match TRBD1. Germline CDR1 MNHEY, CDR2 SMNVEV (reference sequence). CDR3 length: 13 residues. J lost 4 bases, V lost 6 bases, and 3 bases had no gene match.

The chain recombines TRBV30 with TRBJ1-1; no definite D call. V dropped 2 bases and J dropped 4 bases, with 11 bases sitting between them. CDR1 is GTSNPN, CDR2 SVGIG, per germline (reference sequence). The CDR3 totals 13 residues. Here the CDR3 DNA reads TGTGCCTGGAGTTTAGCGGGTTTCACTGAAGCTTTCTTT. This sequence encodes CAWSLAGFTEAFF.

The rearrangement joins TRBV9 to TRBJ2-1; 8 bases are shared with TRBD2. This CDR3 contains 16 residues. Germline CDR1 and CDR2: SGDLS and YYNGEE. After removal of 0 bases from V and 5 bases from J, the junction contained 7 bases not matched to a gene. CDR3: CASSVEPAGAHNEQFF. The DNA of the CDR3 is TGTGCCAGCAGCGTAGAACCAGCGGGGGCCCACAATGAGCAGTTCTTC.

This chain links TRBV10-3 with TRBJ1-2; D unresolved. The CDR3 runs 12 residues. Trimming removed 4 bases at V and 6 bases at J, with 9 bases between. Germline-derived CDR1 and CDR2 are ENHRY and SYGVKD. In nucleotides, the CDR3 is TGTGCCATCAGTGTGCGGGGTAATGGCTACACCTTC. Its translation: CAISVRGNGYTF.

The gene calls are TRBV28 and TRBJ1-2, with D maybe TRBD1 (5 bases). Trimming pared 3 bases from V and 0 bases from J, leaving 8 bases between. The CDR3 is 14 amino acids. Germline V gene data show CDR1 as MDHEN and CDR2 as SYDVKM. The CDR3, as DNA: TGTGCCAGCAGTTTCGGGGGTACTAACTATGGCTACACCTTC. It encodes CASSFGGTNYGYTF.

V is TRBV6-1 and J is TRBJ2-1; D not certain. The CDR3 runs to 15 residues. Germline V gives CDR1 MNHNS, CDR2 SASEGT. The germline V and J ends were trimmed by 2 bases and 0 bases, with 8 bases remaining between them. The CDR3 loop is CASSESQNSYNEQFF. The CDR3 DNA is TGTGCCAGCAGTGAAAGTCAGAACTCCTACAATGAGCAGTTCTTC.

This rearrangement joins TRBV15 to TRBJ1-2; possible D gene TRBD1, 6 bases. In germline, CDR1 is LNHNV, CDR2 YYDKDF (reference sequence). CDR3 size: 15 residues. Trimming shortened V by 2 bases and J by 8 bases, and 18 bases separated the two germline ends. The CDR3 coding sequence is TGTGCCACCAGCAGAAACCCACAGGGAGATAAGGGCTACACCTTC. Translation gives CATSRNPQGDKGYTF.

V and J are TRBV30 and TRBJ1-2; a weak D match, TRBD1 (5 bases). The CDR3 is 13 residues long. Germline CDR1 GTSNPN, CDR2 SVGIG (reference sequence). V lost 4 bases, J lost 5 bases, and 14 bases lay in between. The CDR3 coding sequence is TGTGCCTGGAATGGGGCAGCCTCTTATGGCTACACCTTC. It codes for CAWNGAASYGYTF.

The V gene is TRBV5-1, the J gene TRBJ1-4, with TRBD1 as a possible D gene (6 bases). Germline assignment: CDR1 SGHRS and CDR2 YFSETQ. This CDR3 contains 14 residues. Trimming shortened V by 3 bases and J by 4 bases, and 10 bases separated the two germline ends. The CDR3 reads CASSSDRLNEKLFF. The CDR3 DNA is TGCGCCAGCAGCTCGGACAGACTTAATGAAAAACTGTTTTTT.

The gene calls are TRBV7-9 and TRBJ2-1, with a possible D match to TRBD2 (6 bases). In germline, CDR1 is SEHNR, CDR2 FQNEAQ (reference sequence). This CDR3 comprises 16 residues. The V end was cut by 0 bases, the J end by 2 bases, with 11 bases between. In DNA form, the CDR3 reads TGTGCCAGCAGCTTAGCAGTGCGGGGACCCTACAATGAGCAGTTCTTC. It codes for CASSLAVRGPYNEQFF.

This chain uses TRBV7-9 with TRBJ2-7; D perhaps matches TRBD1 (6 bases). Between the trimmed V and J ends, which lost 2 bases and 5 bases, there was a span of 10 bases. Germline CDR1 reads SEHNR; CDR2 reads FQNEAQ (reference sequence). The CDR3 totals 13 residues. Written as DNA, the CDR3 is TGTGCCAGCAGCTTAATTGCAGGGGACGAGCAGTACTTC. It codes for CASSLIAGDEQYF.

The chain employs TRBV30 and TRBJ2-6, with 7 positions matching TRBD1. The CDR3 loop spans 15 amino acids. The germline V gene encodes CDR1 GTSNPN and CDR2 SVGIG (reference sequence). The V and J ends lost 0 bases and 3 bases, in that order; junction bases with no gene match: 2. For the CDR3, the DNA is TGTGCCTGGAGTGTACAGGGGTTTGGGGCCAACGTCCTGACTTTC. It is translated as CAWSVQGFGANVLTF.

V is TRBV4-2 and J is TRBJ2-3; 7 nucleotides line up with TRBD2. The CDR3 loop spans 17 amino acids. Germline loops: CDR1 LGHNA, CDR2 YNFKEQ. V dropped 1 base and J dropped 3; count of bases not matched to a gene: 10. This CDR3 is CASSQAPSGEGTDTQYF. CDR3 nucleotide sequence: TGTGCCAGCAGCCAAGCCCCCAGCGGGGAGGGGACAGATACGCAGTATTTT.

V gene TRBV19 combines with J gene TRBJ1-1, with D maybe TRBD1 (6 bases). Germline-derived CDR1 and CDR2 are LNHDA and SQIVND (reference sequence). CDR3 size: 13 residues. Deletions cut 6 bases from V and 4 bases from J, with 12 bases between. The CDR3 bases are TGTGCCAGTAGCGGACAGTCGAGCACTGAAGCTTTCTTT. Residues: CASSGQSSTEAFF.

The chain is built from TRBV28 and TRBJ2-5; D not certain. The CDR3 runs to 13 residues. Between the trimmed V and J ends, which lost 3 bases and 1 base, there was a span of 6 bases. Looked up from germline, CDR1 is MDHEN and CDR2 is SYDVKM. CDR3 nucleotide sequence: TGTGCCAGCAGTTTTACGAGCCAAGAGACCCAGTACTTC. Encoded protein: CASSFTSQETQYF.

The gene calls are TRBV18 and TRBJ1-1; D uncertain. V shed 2 bases and J shed 1 base, with 17 bases lying between them. Germline-derived CDR1 and CDR2 are KGHSH and LQKENI. This CDR3 is built from 17 residues. CDR3 region: CASSPTPAQSGNTEAFF. The CDR3 DNA is TGTGCCAGCTCACCAACCCCCGCGCAATCGGGGAACACTGAAGCTTTCTTT.

The chain is built from TRBV6-5 and TRBJ1-5; D unresolved. The CDR3 has 14 residues. The germline gives CDR1 MNHEY, CDR2 SVGAGI. Trimming shortened V by 0 bases and J by 5 bases, and 8 bases separated the two germline ends. CDR3 DNA: TGTGCCAGCAGTTACTCTGTCGGTGATCAGCCCCAGCATTTT. It encodes CASSYSVGDQPQHF.

V gene TRBV9 combines with J gene TRBJ1-2; TRBD1 matches 9 bases. In germline, CDR1 is SGDLS, CDR2 YYNGEE. V shed 4 bases, J shed 6 bases, and the junction held 7 bases outside the gene matches. This CDR3 has 14 residues. The CDR3 protein is CASSPHRGQDGYTF. The CDR3 bases are TGTGCCAGCAGCCCTCACAGGGGGCAGGATGGCTACACCTTC.

The chain couples TRBV5-8 to TRBJ1-5; the D gene is possibly TRBD1 (6 bases). Germline CDR1 is SGHTS and CDR2 is YDEGEE. The CDR3 contains 15 residues. Trimming pared 0 bases from V and 0 bases from J, leaving 7 bases between. Written as DNA, the CDR3 is TGTGCCAGCAGCTTGGTAGGGGGTAGCAATCAGCCCCAGCATTTT. This encodes CASSLVGGSNQPQHF. Using reference TRBV5-8 and TRBJ1-5 for the parts outside the CDR3, the full variable domain is EAGVTQSPTHLIKTRGQQATLRCSPISGHTSVYWYQQALGLGLQFLLWYDEGEERNRGNFPPRFSGRQFPNYSSELNVNALELEDSALYLCASSLVGGSNQPQHFGDGTRLSIL.

CDR3 nucleotides: TGCAGCGTTGCAGGGGGAACCTACGAGCAGTACTTC. Amino acid sequence: CSVAGGTYEQYF. The chain has TRBV29-1 and TRBJ2-7, with 7 positions matching TRBD1. The CDR3 contains 12 residues. With 4 bases clipped from V and 2 bases from J, the junction kept 2 bases outside the gene matches. Germline-derived CDR1 and CDR2 are SQVTM and ANQGSEA.

For the CDR3, the DNA is TGTGCTTCAGCCCGAGACAGGGGGCAATTACGGCCCCAGCATTTT. It yields the protein CASARDRGQLRPQHF. The chain combines TRBV19 with TRBJ1-5, with TRBD1 matching 10 bases. The CDR3 covers 15 residues. Germline-derived CDR1 and CDR2 are LNHDA and SQIVND (reference sequence).

V usage is TRBV30 and J usage is TRBJ2-3; TRBD1 agrees at 7 bases. This CDR3 has 13 amino acids. The trim removed 8 bases at V and 0 bases at J, leaving 5 bases unmatched. The germline V gene encodes CDR1 GTSNPN and CDR2 SVGIG (reference sequence). CDR3 DNA sequence: TGTGCCGGACCGGGACAGAGCACAGATACGCAGTATTTT. It is translated as CAGPGQSTDTQYF.

The V gene is TRBV4-3, the J gene TRBJ1-4; unclear D gene. CDR1 and CDR2 from the germline V gene are LGHNA and YSLEER. The CDR3 is 13 amino acids. Trimming took 1 base from V and 5 from J, leaving 5 bases between them. The CDR3 DNA follows: TGCGCCAGCAGCCAAGGGCCCAATGAAAAACTGTTTTTT. This encodes CASSQGPNEKLFF.

This chain links TRBV7-2 with TRBJ2-1; TRBD2 agrees at 10 bases. CDR3 length: 15 residues. The germline gives CDR1 SGHTA, CDR2 FQGNSA. The V segment lost 4 bases and the J segment 9 bases; nucleotides outside the gene matches: 9. CDR3 amino acids: CASSSKGLAGVEQFF. The CDR3 bases are TGTGCCAGCAGCTCCAAGGGGCTAGCGGGAGTTGAGCAGTTCTTC.